These 21 T cell receptor beta chains were sequenced from one sample in a study of blood T cell repertoires in COVID-19. Profiling relied on immunoSEQ multiplex PCR, and the TCRdb table lists in-frame clones only, not all of them. The data contain some 160,000 clones, over 70% of them singletons. Sequencing input: peripheral blood. Receptors originate from a woman in her 70s who had recovered from COVID-19.

The chain recombines TRBV11-1 with TRBJ1-2, with D maybe TRBD1 (5 bases). V lost 5 bases and J 2 bases, leaving 12 bases between the germline ends. Germline CDR1 SGHAT, CDR2 FQDESV (reference sequence). This CDR3 spans 14 amino acids. CDR3 in amino acids: CASSPGGRNYGYTF. DNA of the CDR3: TGTGCCAGCAGCCCCGGGGGTAGAAACTATGGCTACACCTTC.

The gene calls are TRBV5-1 and TRBJ1-3; 7 nucleotides match TRBD1. The CDR3 runs 15 residues. The junction had 4 bases not matched to a gene; V was cut back by 4 bases and J by 0 bases. Germline V lookup: CDR1 SGHRS, CDR2 YFSETQ. CDR3 DNA sequence: TGCGCCAGCAGCGGAGGGACAGCCTCTGGAAACACCATATATTTT. Encoded protein: CASSGGTASGNTIYF.

The chain combines TRBV20-1 with TRBJ2-5; TRBD2 agrees at 7 bases. Looked up from germline, CDR1 is DFQATT and CDR2 is SNEGSKA (reference sequence). This CDR3 region has 11 residues. The DNA of the CDR3 is TGCAGGGCAGACGGGGGGGAGACCCAGTACTTC. Translating gives CRADGGETQYF.

This chain links TRBV19 with TRBJ1-1; 7 nucleotides match TRBD1. Trimming cost V 3 bases and J 7 bases; bases outside gene matches: 11. The CDR3 loop spans 15 amino acids. Germline V gene data show CDR1 as LNHDA and CDR2 as SQIVND (reference sequence). The CDR3: CASSMGTVAVGEAFF. For the CDR3, the DNA is TGTGCCAGTAGTATGGGGACAGTCGCCGTGGGTGAAGCTTTCTTT.

The V and J genes are TRBV12-5 and TRBJ2-3; D is undetermined. CDR1 is LGHNT and CDR2 is FRNRAP in the germline V gene. Trimming cost V 6 bases and J 7 bases, with 14 bases left between them. CDR3 length equals 13 residues. The CDR3 DNA is TGTGCTAGTGGCCCGTTCCCTGTCTATACGCAGTATTTT. Its protein product is CASGPFPVYTQYF.

There are a few counts of this clone. This chain links TRBV10-3 with TRBJ2-7, with 8 positions matching TRBD1. V shed 3 bases and J 0 bases; nucleotides not matched to a gene: 7. Germline CDR1 is ENHRY and CDR2 is SYGVKD. CDR3 length: 16 residues. The CDR3 DNA sequence: TGTGCCATCAGTGAACCCGACAGGGGTGACTCCTACGAGCAGTACTTC. Translating gives CAISEPDRGDSYEQYF.

This chain uses TRBV3-1 (or the pseudogene TRBV3-2) with TRBJ1-2, with 10 bases identical to TRBD1. The CDR3 has 15 residues. The ends lost 4 bases at V and 4 bases at J; junction bases unmatched: 6. Germline V gives CDR1 LGHDT, CDR2 YNNKEL (reference sequence). CDR3 sequence (DNA): TGTGCCAGCAGCCCCCCGGGACAGGGGTCCTATGGCTACACCTTC. The encoded protein is CASSPPGQGSYGYTF.

The rearrangement joins TRBV5-4 to TRBJ2-3; D call uncertain. The CDR3 runs to 15 residues. Germline CDR1 is SGHNT and CDR2 is YYREEE (reference sequence). Trimming removed 4 bases from V and 0 bases from J, with 12 bases in between. This chain's CDR3 is CASSLPGPSTDTQYF. For the CDR3, the DNA is TGTGCCAGCAGCCTGCCTGGGCCAAGCACAGATACGCAGTATTTT. The variable domain in full, with the rest retrieved from reference TRBV5-4 and TRBJ2-3, is ETGVTQSPTHLIKTRGQQVTLRCSSQSGHNTVSWYQQALGQGPQFIFQYYREEENGRGNFPPRFSGLQFPNYSSELNVNALELDDSALYLCASSLPGPSTDTQYFGPGTRLTVL.

The chain combines TRBV5-6 with TRBJ2-2; D is ambiguous. This CDR3 spans 11 amino acids. V shed 7 bases and J shed 5 bases, with 6 bases lying between them. CDR1 SGHDT and CDR2 YYEEEE come from the germline V gene. Written as DNA, the CDR3 is TGTGCCAGCCAGGCGACCGGGGAGCTGTTTTTT. Amino acid sequence: CASQATGELFF.

In this sample, this clone turned up once. The chain recombines TRBV6-4 with TRBJ1-2, with a possible D match to TRBD1 (6 bases). The CDR3 sequence is 14 residues long. Germline V gives CDR1 MRHNA, CDR2 SNTAGT. The V end lost 0 bases, the J end lost 7 bases, and 12 bases lay between the germline ends. CDR3 region: CASSDSTGRGGYTF. For the CDR3, the DNA is TGTGCCAGCAGTGACTCGACGGGCAGGGGTGGCTACACCTTC.

This clone was found once. This chain links TRBV15 with TRBJ1-1, with D perhaps matching TRBD1 (6 bases). CDR3 length: 15 residues. Germline CDR1 is LNHNV and CDR2 is YYDKDF (reference sequence). Trimming took 0 bases from V and 3 from J, leaving 11 bases between them. CDR3 in amino acids: CATSRDGRGDTEAFF. CDR3 sequence (DNA): TGTGCCACCAGCAGAGATGGGAGGGGGGACACTGAAGCTTTCTTT.

V and J are TRBV5-4 and TRBJ2-5; tentative D call: TRBD2 (7 bases). Germline CDR1 and CDR2: SGHNT and YYREEE (reference sequence). CDR3 length: 17 amino acids. V shed 0 bases and J shed 5 bases, with 20 bases lying between them. CDR3 loop: CASSLGARGGAKETQYF. The DNA for the CDR3 is TGTGCCAGCAGCTTGGGGGCGAGAGGGGGGGCCAAGGAGACCCAGTACTTC.

This rearrangement joins TRBV18 to TRBJ1-5; D is unclear. The CDR3 totals 14 residues. Germline CDR1 KGHSH, CDR2 LQKENI. Trimming shortened V by 2 bases and J by 4 bases, and 9 bases separated the two germline ends. CDR3 protein: CASSPSSGNQPQHF. DNA of the CDR3: TGTGCCAGCTCACCAAGCTCGGGGAATCAGCCCCAGCATTTT.

The CDR3 region has the DNA TGCGCCAGCAGCCCCCTTTCCGGAGAGACCCAGTACTTC. It is translated as CASSPLSGETQYF. The chain uses TRBV5-1 and TRBJ2-5; no reliable D call. V was clipped by 4 bases and J by 4 bases, with 11 bases between them. The CDR3 contains 13 residues. Germline V gene sequence: CDR1 SGHRS, CDR2 YFSETQ.

This clone was picked up one time. The V and J genes are TRBV5-6 and TRBJ1-2; no reliable D call. V lost 7 bases, J lost 3 bases, and 19 bases lay in between. The germline V gene has CDR1 SGHDT and CDR2 YYEEEE. The CDR3 length is 15 residues. The chain's CDR3 is CASGRHPASDYGYTF. In nucleotides, the CDR3 is TGTGCCAGCGGAAGACATCCAGCATCGGACTATGGCTACACCTTC.

In this sample, this clone is medium-sized (0.01 to 0.1%). V gene TRBV6-2 or TRBV6-3 combines with J gene TRBJ2-7; weak D call: TRBD2 (5 bases). CDR3 size: 12 residues. CDR1 and CDR2 from the germline V gene are MNHEY and SVGEGT. The V end lost 7 bases, the J end lost 2 bases, and 9 bases lay between the germline ends. CDR3 bases: TGTGCCAGCACCCCCGGGACCTACGAGCAGTACTTC. Protein sequence: CASTPGTYEQYF.

The CDR3 bases are TGTGCCAGCAGGATGTCTGGTGGAGGCGGTGGCTACACCTTC. This translates into CASRMSGGGGGYTF. V usage is TRBV6-5 and J usage is TRBJ1-2; D gene unclear. Trimming took off 6 bases at V and 7 bases at J, with 18 bases between the two ends. The CDR3 length is 14 residues. Germline V gene lookup returns CDR1 MNHEY and CDR2 SVGAGI.

In its sample, this clone was seen once. The chain uses TRBV28 and TRBJ2-7, with D possibly TRBD2 on 5 matching bases. With 8 bases removed from V and 0 bases from J, the gap between germline ends came to 17 bases. In germline, CDR1 is MDHEN, CDR2 SYDVKM. This CDR3 comprises 15 residues. The CDR3 here is CASVPRGSGSYEQYF. The CDR3 DNA reads as TGTGCCAGCGTCCCTCGAGGGAGTGGCTCCTACGAGCAGTACTTC.

The rearrangement joins TRBV21-1 to TRBJ2-3; no DNA check was done on the table's D call, TRBD2. TRBV21-1 is designated a pseudogene. The CDR3 runs 11 residues. The CDR3: CASSLGGPEYF. The CDR3, as DNA: TGTGCCAGCAGCTTGGGGGGACCGGAGTATTTT.

The V and J genes are TRBV6-6 and TRBJ2-7; 9 bases map to TRBD1. Trimming at V came to 6 bases and at J to 2 bases, leaving 8 bases not matched to a gene. The CDR3 covers 15 residues. Per the germline V gene, CDR1 is MNHNY and CDR2 is SVGAGI (reference sequence). CDR3 sequence (DNA): TGTGCCAGCAGCCCCCGACAGGGGGGCCCCTACGAGCAGTACTTC. The encoded protein is CASSPRQGGPYEQYF.

J is TRBJ1-5 and V is TRBV6-5; D unclear. The V gene's germline CDR1 is MNHEY and CDR2 SVGAGI. Trimming removed 11 bases at V and 2 bases at J, with 16 bases between. There are 14 residues in the CDR3. The CDR3 sequence: CACLGGSGNQPQHF. The CDR3 DNA is TGTGCCTGCCTCGGAGGGTCGGGCAATCAGCCCCAGCATTTT.